The 30 T cell receptor beta chains below all came from one sample that was sequenced in a study of post-analysis software for immune sequencing data. Whole-study results and caveats: A few TRBV segments occurring more often in patients than controls included TRBV5-6, TRBV5-1 and TRBV20-1.

Their antigens are not known. Prepared libraries of TCR beta cDNA carried unique molecular identifiers. TCRdb redid the calling of the PCR reads with MiXCR, one entry per CDR3 protein. The data hold approximately 570,000 distinct CDR3 sequences, with roughly 47% observed a single time. Sequencing used blood. The receptors derive from a girl aged 10 to 17 with multiple sclerosis.

This clonotype was counted many times. CDR3 in DNA: TGTGCCAGCAGGGACAACTCCTACGAGCAGTACTTC. Translated: CASRDNSYEQYF. This rearrangement joins TRBV12-3 or TRBV12-4 to TRBJ2-7; D possibly corresponds to TRBD1 (5 bases). The CDR3 has 12 amino acids. V lost 6 bases and J lost 0, with 6 bases in between.

This clonotype was recorded a few times. The V and J genes are TRBV27 and TRBJ2-1, with D tentatively TRBD1 or TRBD2 (5 bases each). Germline-derived CDR1 and CDR2 are MNHEY and SMNVEV (reference sequence). V lost 0 bases to trimming and J lost 4 bases, with 16 bases between them. The CDR3 runs 17 residues. CDR3 bases: TGTGCCAGCAGTTTATCTCCTCCAGGGAGATTATACAATGAGCAGTTCTTC. Translated: CASSLSPPGRLYNEQFF.

The chain links TRBV5-5 to TRBJ2-7, with TRBD2 as a possible D gene (5 bases). Trimming pared 0 bases from V and 2 bases from J, leaving 12 bases between. The CDR3 is 15 amino acids. Looked up from germline, CDR1 is SGHKS and CDR2 is YYEKEE (reference sequence). The CDR3 sequence: CASSLVKGVTYEQYF. The CDR3 coding sequence is TGTGCCAGCAGCTTGGTGAAGGGAGTGACCTACGAGCAGTACTTC.

The chain combines TRBV19 with TRBJ1-2; perhaps TRBD1 as D (5 bases). V lost 2 bases, J lost 4 bases, and 14 bases lay in between. CDR1 and CDR2 (germline): LNHDA, SQIVND (reference sequence). This CDR3 spans 15 amino acids. For the CDR3, the DNA is TGTGCCAGTAGTATATCCCGGGACGGCTCCTATGGCTACACCTTC. Amino acid sequence: CASSISRDGSYGYTF.

This clonotype was detected only a few times. This chain joins TRBV6-2 or TRBV6-3 and TRBJ2-3, with D possibly being TRBD2 (5 bases). Between the trimmed V and J ends, which lost 2 bases and 0 bases, there was a span of 12 bases. The CDR3 totals 16 residues. Germline CDR1 reads MNHEY; CDR2 reads SVGEGT. CDR3: CASSYPSSPSTDTQYF. The CDR3 bases are TGTGCCAGCAGTTACCCCTCTAGCCCTAGCACAGATACGCAGTATTTT.

The V call is TRBV10-3, the J call TRBJ2-7, with 7 bases lining up with TRBD1. There are 13 residues in the CDR3. Germline lookup yields CDR1 ENHRY and CDR2 SYGVKD. Germline trimming cut 8 bases from V and 3 bases from J; bases unmatched to any gene: 7. The CDR3 reads CAIRTGAGYEQYF. DNA of the CDR3: TGTGCCATCCGAACAGGGGCGGGCTACGAGCAGTACTTC.

Here the CDR3 DNA reads TGCAGTGCTAGAGACCTAAAGGGCAGAGAGAACACCGGGGAGCTGTTTTTT. Amino acid sequence: CSARDLKGRENTGELFF. This chain uses TRBV20-1 with TRBJ2-2; D is unclear. Germline V CDR1 and CDR2: DFQATT, SNEGSKA (reference sequence). The CDR3 consists of 17 residues. V was shortened by 0 bases and J by 1 base, with 15 bases between the two germline ends.

The J gene is TRBJ1-2, the V gene TRBV7-9, with 9 bases aligning to TRBD1. The CDR3 contains 16 residues. Germline loops: CDR1 SEHNR, CDR2 FQNEAQ (reference sequence). Trimming at V came to 2 bases and at J to 1 base, leaving 5 bases not matched to a gene. The CDR3 coding sequence is TGTGCCAGCAGCTTATTAAGACAGGGGGTTAACTATGGCTACACCTTC. Amino acid sequence: CASSLLRQGVNYGYTF.

This chain uses TRBV7-8 with TRBJ2-3, with a possible D match to TRBD2 (6 bases). The germline gives CDR1 SGHVS, CDR2 FQNEAQ. The CDR3 extends over 16 amino acids. V dropped 5 bases and J dropped 2 bases, with 17 bases sitting between them. The DNA of the CDR3 is TGTGCCAGCAGCCACTACGGGGCTAGCGACACAGATACGCAGTATTTT. Translation gives CASSHYGASDTDTQYF.

In this sample, this clonotype turned up a few times. J is TRBJ1-2 and V is TRBV12-3 or TRBV12-4, with D unresolved. V was cut by 9 bases and J by 3 bases, with 8 bases left in between. The CDR3 consists of 11 residues. For the CDR3, the DNA is TGTGCCAGTCAGGTGGACTATGGCTACACCTTC. It yields the protein CASQVDYGYTF.

A note on this clonotype: The junction does not match germline at one end; this may be a read error. V is TRBV7-7 and J is TRBJ2-5; D ambiguous. CDR3 length: 16 residues. The V gene's germline CDR1 is SSHAT and CDR2 FNYEAQ (reference sequence). The CDR3 sequence is CASSRPTPVREETQYF. Here the CDR3 DNA reads TGTGCTAGCAGCCGACCCACGCCTGTACGTGAAGAGACCCAGTACTTC.

This clonotype was seen only once. The chain is built from TRBV5-1 and TRBJ1-1; 10 nucleotides line up with TRBD1. The CDR3 is 15 amino acids. CDR1 is SGHRS and CDR2 is YFSETQ in the germline V gene. V was pared by 3 bases and J by 5 bases, with 7 bases of the junction left unmatched. CDR3 loop: CASSWKTGGETEAFF. Written as DNA, the CDR3 is TGCGCCAGCAGCTGGAAGACAGGGGGCGAAACTGAAGCTTTCTTT.

The chain couples TRBV20-1 to TRBJ2-7; tentatively, D is TRBD1 (5 bases). The CDR3 is 15 residues long. Germline-derived CDR1 and CDR2 are DFQATT and SNEGSKA (reference sequence). V lost 4 bases, J lost 2 bases, and 18 bases lay in between. CDR3 DNA sequence: TGCAGTGCTAACACACCGACCGGACAAGCCTACGAGCAGTACTTC. Amino acid sequence: CSANTPTGQAYEQYF.

V usage is TRBV7-2 and J usage is TRBJ2-7; D is unresolved. The J call is uncertain, as TRBJ2-5 better fits the DNA end. Germline-derived CDR1 and CDR2 are SGHTA and FQGNSA. This CDR3 is 14 amino acids long. The CDR3 DNA reads TGTGCCAGCAGCTTAGCCCCGAAGGGTGAGACCCAGTACTTC. It specifies CASSLAPKGETQYF.

This clonotype was seen a few times. The V gene is TRBV4-2, the J gene TRBJ2-7; a possible D gene is TRBD2 (6 bases). V was cut by 5 bases and J by 0 bases, with 17 bases left in between. In germline, CDR1 is LGHNA, CDR2 YNFKEQ. The CDR3 loop spans 16 amino acids. The CDR3 bases are TGTGCCAGCAGCGGCGGAGGGGAGACCAACTCCTACGAGCAGTACTTC. Amino acid sequence: CASSGGGETNSYEQYF.

This sequence joins TRBV6-1 and TRBJ2-3; no firm D call. Deletions cut 5 bases from V and 1 base from J, with 22 bases between. CDR1 is MNHNS and CDR2 is SASEGT in the germline V gene. This CDR3 has 18 residues. The CDR3 coding sequence is TGTGCCAGCAGTCCCCGGTCCCTAGGGCGTAGGGGCACAGATACGCAGTATTTT. This translates into CASSPRSLGRRGTDTQYF.

The chain links TRBV7-6 to TRBJ2-2; D is perhaps TRBD1 or TRBD2 (6 bases each). CDR1 is SGHVS, CDR2 FNYEAQ, per germline. The CDR3 totals 17 residues. V was pared by 5 bases and J by 7 bases, with 23 bases between. The CDR3 DNA is TGTGCCAGCAGCCCCACGGGGGCGCAGAGAGGGATCGGGGAGCTGTTTTTT. Translating it yields CASSPTGAQRGIGELFF.

This clonotype was counted between two and nine times. The chain employs TRBV12-3 or TRBV12-4 and TRBJ2-1; D is perhaps TRBD2 (6 bases). CDR3 size: 15 residues. V lost 3 bases and J lost 7, with 16 bases in between. CDR3: CASSFWGGTGNEQFF. CDR3 in DNA: TGTGCCAGCAGTTTCTGGGGCGGGACTGGAAATGAGCAGTTCTTC.

CDR3 coding DNA: TGCGCCAGCAGCTTGGGACAAACGGGCTACGAGCAGTACTTC. Encoded protein: CASSLGQTGYEQYF. The chain links TRBV5-1 to TRBJ2-7; no firm D call. CDR3 length: 14 residues. CDR1 and CDR2 from the germline V gene are SGHRS and YFSETQ. V shed 0 bases and J shed 3 bases, with 10 bases lying between them.

This clonotype has just a few counts. The CDR3 protein is CASSQDWGEQYF. CDR3 coding DNA: TGCGCCAGCAGCCAAGATTGGGGCGAGCAGTACTTC. The V and J genes are TRBV4-1 and TRBJ2-7; D not certain. CDR3 length: 12 amino acids. In germline, CDR1 is MGHRA, CDR2 YSYEKL. The germline V and J ends were trimmed by 0 bases and 6 bases, with 6 bases remaining between them.

The chain employs TRBV4-2 and TRBJ2-7; TRBD1 or TRBD2 may be the D gene (6 bases each). V lost 3 bases and J 9 bases, leaving 27 bases between the germline ends. The CDR3 totals 17 residues. The germline V gene encodes CDR1 LGHNA and CDR2 YNFKEQ. The CDR3 is CASSQALGGGKTIGQYF. In DNA form, the CDR3 reads TGTGCCAGCAGCCAGGCTCTTGGGGGCGGGAAAACAATTGGGCAGTACTTC.

The V call is TRBV7-9, the J call TRBJ2-1, with TRBD2 matching over 12 bases. This CDR3 region has 15 residues. Trimming cost V 8 bases and J 3 bases; bases outside gene matches: 5. CDR1 is SEHNR, CDR2 FQNEAQ, per germline (reference sequence). CDR3 protein: CASSGTSGFYNEQFF. The CDR3 coding sequence is TGTGCCAGCTCCGGGACTAGCGGGTTCTACAATGAGCAGTTCTTC.

The sample holds a few counts of this clonotype. The V gene is TRBV12-3 or TRBV12-4, the J gene TRBJ2-7; TRBD1 aligns across 10 bases. The CDR3 has 15 residues. J was trimmed by 1 base and V by 5 bases; bases with no gene match: 5. CDR3 protein: CASSHPGQGSYEQYF. CDR3 sequence (DNA): TGTGCCAGCAGTCATCCGGGACAGGGGTCCTACGAGCAGTACTTC.

This chain links TRBV6-1 with TRBJ2-6, with D unresolved. V was clipped by 4 bases and J by 0 bases, with 7 bases between them. Germline CDR1 MNHNS, CDR2 SASEGT. The CDR3 is 15 residues long. CDR3 DNA sequence: TGTGCCAGCAGTGTTGGTCGCTCTGGGGCCAACGTCCTGACTTTC. This sequence encodes CASSVGRSGANVLTF.

There are a few counts of this clonotype. J is TRBJ2-7 and V is TRBV12-3 or TRBV12-4, with 8 nucleotides matching TRBD2. CDR3 size: 16 residues. The ends lost 4 bases at V and 2 bases at J; junction bases unmatched: 10. DNA of the CDR3: TGTGCCAGCAGTTCAGGCGGGGGGCTGGTAGCCTACGAGCAGTACTTC. Its protein product is CASSSGGGLVAYEQYF.

The genes are TRBV6-5 and TRBJ2-5; a weak D match, TRBD2 (5 bases). Deletions cut 11 bases from V and 4 bases from J, with 17 bases between. Per germline, CDR1 MNHEY and CDR2 SVGAGI. The CDR3 sequence is 13 residues long. In DNA form, the CDR3 reads TGTGCCTCCGTGCGAGGCCGGGGAGAGACCCAGTACTTC. It specifies CASVRGRGETQYF.

This clonotype was observed a handful of times. The rearrangement joins TRBV12-3 or TRBV12-4 to TRBJ2-1; either TRBD1 or TRBD2 may supply D (6 bases each). The germline V and J ends were trimmed by 11 bases and 6 bases, with 20 bases remaining between them. The CDR3 is made up of 14 amino acids. The CDR3 is CAVMKGGVLNEQFF. For the CDR3, the DNA is TGTGCCGTCATGAAGGGGGGTGTCCTCAATGAGCAGTTCTTC.

J is TRBJ2-6 and V is TRBV5-1; TRBD1 is a possible D gene (5 bases). CDR1 is SGHRS, CDR2 YFSETQ, per germline. The CDR3 is made up of 18 amino acids. V lost 0 bases, J lost 0 bases, and 13 bases lay in between. The CDR3 coding sequence is TGCGCCAGCAGCTTGGAGTCAGGGATTGTCTCTGGGGCCAACGTCCTGACTTTC. This sequence encodes CASSLESGIVSGANVLTF.

The V gene is TRBV4-2, the J gene TRBJ2-3; 10 bases fit TRBD2. The V segment lost 3 bases and the J segment 2 bases; nucleotides outside the gene matches: 11. The germline CDR1 and CDR2 sequences are LGHNA and YNFKEQ. CDR3 length: 18 residues. The CDR3 protein is CASSHFSRTSGYTDTQYF. DNA of the CDR3: TGTGCCAGCAGCCACTTCTCGCGGACTAGCGGATACACAGATACGCAGTATTTT.

This chain links TRBV7-9 with TRBJ2-7; D may be TRBD1 (5 bases). The germline gives CDR1 SEHNR, CDR2 FQNEAQ (reference sequence). This CDR3 spans 11 amino acids. V was cut by 6 bases and J by 7 bases, with 10 bases left in between. The DNA for the CDR3 is TGTGCCAGCAGACAAGGGGTTGAGCAGTACTTC. This translates into CASRQGVEQYF.